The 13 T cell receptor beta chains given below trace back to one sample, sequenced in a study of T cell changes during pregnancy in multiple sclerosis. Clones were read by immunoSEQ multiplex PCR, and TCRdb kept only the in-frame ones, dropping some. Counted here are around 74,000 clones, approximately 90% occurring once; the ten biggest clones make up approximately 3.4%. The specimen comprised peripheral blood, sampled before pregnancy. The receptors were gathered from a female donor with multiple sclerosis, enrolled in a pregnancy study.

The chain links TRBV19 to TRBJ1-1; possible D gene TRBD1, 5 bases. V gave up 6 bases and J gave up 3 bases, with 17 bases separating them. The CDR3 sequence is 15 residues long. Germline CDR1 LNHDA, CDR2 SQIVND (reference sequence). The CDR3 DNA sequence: TGTGCCAGTAGGCAAGAAGACAGAATCTACACTGAAGCTTTCTTT. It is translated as CASRQEDRIYTEAFF.

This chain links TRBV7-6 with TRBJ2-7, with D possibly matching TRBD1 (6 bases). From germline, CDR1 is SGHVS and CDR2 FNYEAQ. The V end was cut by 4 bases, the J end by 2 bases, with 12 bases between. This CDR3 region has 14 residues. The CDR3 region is CASSSAGTTYEQYF. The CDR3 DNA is TGTGCCAGCAGCTCCGCCGGGACAACCTACGAGCAGTACTTC. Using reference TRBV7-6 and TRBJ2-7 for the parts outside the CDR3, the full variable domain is GAGVSQSPRYKVTKRGQDVALRCDPISGHVSLYWYRQALGQGPEFLTYFNYEAQQDKSGLPNDRFSAERPEGSISTLTIQRTEQRDSAMYRCASSSAGTTYEQYFGPGTRLTVT.

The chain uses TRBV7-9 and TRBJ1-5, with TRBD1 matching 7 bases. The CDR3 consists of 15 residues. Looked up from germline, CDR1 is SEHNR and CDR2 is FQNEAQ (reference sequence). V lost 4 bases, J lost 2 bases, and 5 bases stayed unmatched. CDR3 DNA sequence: TGTGCCAGCAGCTCCTCAGGGGGAGGCAATCAGCCCCAGCATTTT. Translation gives CASSSSGGGNQPQHF.

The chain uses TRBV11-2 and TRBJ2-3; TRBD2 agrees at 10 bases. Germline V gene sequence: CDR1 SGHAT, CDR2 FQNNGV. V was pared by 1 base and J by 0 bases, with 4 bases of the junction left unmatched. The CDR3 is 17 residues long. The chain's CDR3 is CASSLALAGASTDTQYF. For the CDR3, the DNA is TGTGCCAGCAGCTTAGCCCTAGCGGGAGCCAGCACAGATACGCAGTATTTT. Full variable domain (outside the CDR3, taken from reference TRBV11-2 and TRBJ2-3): EAGVAQSPRYKIIEKRQSVAFWCNPISGHATLYWYQQILGQGPKLLIQFQNNGVVDDSQLPKDRFSAERLKGVDSTLKIQPAKLEDSAVYLCASSLALAGASTDTQYFGPGTRLTVL.

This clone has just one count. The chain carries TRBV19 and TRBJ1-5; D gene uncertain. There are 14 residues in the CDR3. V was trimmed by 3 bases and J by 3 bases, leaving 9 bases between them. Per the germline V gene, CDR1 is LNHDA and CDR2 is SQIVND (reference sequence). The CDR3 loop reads CASSIGANNQPQHF. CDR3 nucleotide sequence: TGTGCCAGTAGTATCGGTGCCAACAATCAGCCCCAGCATTTT. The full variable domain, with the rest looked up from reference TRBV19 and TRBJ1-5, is DGGITQSPKYLFRKEGQNVTLSCEQNLNHDAMYWYRQDPGQGLRLIYYSQIVNDFQKGDIAEGYSVSREKKESFPLTVTSAQKNPTAFYLCASSIGANNQPQHFGDGTRLSIL.

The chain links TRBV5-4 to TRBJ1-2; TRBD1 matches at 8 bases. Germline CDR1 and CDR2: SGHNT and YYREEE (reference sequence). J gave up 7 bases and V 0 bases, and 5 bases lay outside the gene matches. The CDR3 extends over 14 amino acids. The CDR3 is CASSLEDRVSGYTF. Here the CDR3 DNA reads TGTGCCAGCAGCTTGGAGGACAGGGTTTCTGGCTACACCTTC.

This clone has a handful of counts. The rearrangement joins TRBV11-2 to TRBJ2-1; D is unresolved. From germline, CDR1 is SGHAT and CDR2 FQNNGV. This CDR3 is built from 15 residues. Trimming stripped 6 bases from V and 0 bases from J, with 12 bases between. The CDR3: CASRLGSSSYNEQFF. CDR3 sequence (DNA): TGTGCCAGCAGACTCGGGTCTAGCTCCTACAATGAGCAGTTCTTC.

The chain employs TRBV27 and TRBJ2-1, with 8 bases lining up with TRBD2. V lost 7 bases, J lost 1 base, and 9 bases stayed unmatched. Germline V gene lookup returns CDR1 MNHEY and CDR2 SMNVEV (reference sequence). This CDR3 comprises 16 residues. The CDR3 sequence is CASMSGGLRSYNEQFF. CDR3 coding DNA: TGTGCCAGCATGTCGGGGGGGCTGAGGTCCTACAATGAGCAGTTCTTC.

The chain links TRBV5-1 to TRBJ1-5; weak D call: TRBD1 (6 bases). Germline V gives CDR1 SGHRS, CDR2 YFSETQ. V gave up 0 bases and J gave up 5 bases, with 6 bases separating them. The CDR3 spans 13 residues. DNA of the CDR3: TGCGCCAGCAGCTTGGGACAGGATCAGCCCCAGCATTTT. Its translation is CASSLGQDQPQHF.

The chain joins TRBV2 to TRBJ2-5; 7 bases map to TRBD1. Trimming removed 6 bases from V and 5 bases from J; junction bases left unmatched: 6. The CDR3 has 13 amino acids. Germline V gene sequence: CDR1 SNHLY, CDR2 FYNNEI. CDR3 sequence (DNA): TGTGCCAGCAGCCTACAGGGGTGGGAGACCCAGTACTTC. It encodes CASSLQGWETQYF.

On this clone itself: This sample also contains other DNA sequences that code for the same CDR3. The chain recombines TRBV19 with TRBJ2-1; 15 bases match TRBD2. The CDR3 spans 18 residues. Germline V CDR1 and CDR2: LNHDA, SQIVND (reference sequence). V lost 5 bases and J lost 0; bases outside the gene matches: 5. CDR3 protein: CASSPGLAGGSSYNEQFF. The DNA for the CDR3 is TGTGCCAGTAGTCCGGGACTAGCGGGAGGCTCCTCCTACAATGAGCAGTTCTTC.

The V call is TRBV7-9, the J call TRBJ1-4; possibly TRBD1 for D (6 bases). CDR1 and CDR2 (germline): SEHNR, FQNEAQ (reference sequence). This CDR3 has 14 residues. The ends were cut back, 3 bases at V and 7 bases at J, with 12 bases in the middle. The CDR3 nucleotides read TGTGCCAGCAGCTTTGACAGGCATACTGAAAAACTGTTTTTT. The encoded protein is CASSFDRHTEKLFF.

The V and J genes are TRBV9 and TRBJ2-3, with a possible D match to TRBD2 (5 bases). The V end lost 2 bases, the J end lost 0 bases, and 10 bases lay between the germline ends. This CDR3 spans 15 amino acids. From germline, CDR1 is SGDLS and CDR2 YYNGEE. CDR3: CASSVTGSSTDTQYF. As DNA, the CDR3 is TGTGCCAGCAGCGTTACGGGGTCTAGCACAGATACGCAGTATTTT.